One sample yielded the 10 T cell receptor beta chains listed below, sequenced in a study of T cells in localized non-small cell lung cancer. Some clones are missing from TCRdb's copy, which holds only in-frame ones; the method was immunoSEQ multiplex PCR. The data hold about 35,000 clones, with approximately 90% observed a single time. The starting material was peripheral blood mononuclear cells, obtained before any cancer treatment. The origin of the receptors is a female donor over 55 with stage II lung adenocarcinoma.

This clone was observed once. This sequence joins TRBV30 and TRBJ2-7, with D possibly being TRBD2 (7 bases). There are 14 residues in the CDR3. CDR1 GTSNPN and CDR2 SVGIG come from the germline V gene (reference sequence). The germline V and J ends were trimmed by 4 bases and 4 bases, with 17 bases remaining between them. The CDR3 DNA follows: TGTGCCTGGACCGCACGAGGGGGAGGGTACGAGCAGTACTTC. As protein: CAWTARGGGYEQYF.

The genes are TRBV4-1 and TRBJ1-2; D is ambiguous. CDR3 length: 15 residues. Germline V lookup: CDR1 MGHRA, CDR2 YSYEKL. V was trimmed by 0 bases and J by 4 bases, leaving 12 bases between them. The CDR3 DNA reads TGCGCCAGCAGCCAAGATGGGAGTGGCGGCTATGGCTACACCTTC. It yields the protein CASSQDGSGGYGYTF.

The chain links TRBV27 to TRBJ2-7; TRBD2 matches at 14 bases. Germline CDR1 and CDR2: MNHEY and SMNVEV (reference sequence). CDR3 length equals 16 residues. V lost 10 bases, J lost 5 bases, and 13 bases stayed unmatched. This CDR3 reads CATRGLAGAPMNEQYF. DNA of the CDR3: TGTGCCACCCGGGGACTAGCGGGAGCCCCGATGAACGAGCAGTACTTC.

The rearrangement uses TRBV4-3 and TRBJ1-3, with D unclear. V gave up 1 base and J gave up 0 bases, with 16 bases separating them. Germline-derived CDR1 and CDR2 are LGHNA and YSLEER. The CDR3 spans 18 residues. CDR3 amino acids: CASSQAPISFSSGNTIYF. Written as DNA, the CDR3 is TGCGCCAGCAGCCAAGCTCCGATCAGTTTTAGCTCTGGAAACACCATATATTTT.

This clone has just one count. The chain uses TRBV28 and TRBJ2-7; a possible D gene is TRBD2 (6 bases). CDR3 length: 14 residues. Germline V gene data show CDR1 as MDHEN and CDR2 as SYDVKM. Trimming removed 5 bases at V and 3 bases at J, with 14 bases between. CDR3 sequence reads: CASSRNTGGYEQYF. The CDR3, as DNA: TGTGCCAGCAGTCGAAACACCGGGGGCTACGAGCAGTACTTC. Full variable domain (outside the CDR3, taken from reference TRBV28 and TRBJ2-7): DVKVTQSSRYLVKRTGEKVFLECVQDMDHENMFWYRQDPGLGLRLIYFSYDVKMKEKGDIPEGYSVSREKKERFSLILESASTNQTSMYLCASSRNTGGYEQYFGPGTRLTVT.

The chain joins TRBV11-2 to TRBJ2-2; TRBD2 is a possible D gene (6 bases). The V end lost 7 bases, the J end lost 1 base, and 16 bases lay between the germline ends. Germline V gene lookup returns CDR1 SGHAT and CDR2 FQNNGV. The length of the CDR3 is 16 residues. The CDR3 nucleotides are TGTGCCAGCATCCCTGTCGACGGGGGGAACACCGGGGAGCTGTTTTTT. Its translation is CASIPVDGGNTGELFF.

The chain links TRBV30 to TRBJ1-1; D not resolved. V was shortened by 2 bases and J by 2 bases, with 9 bases between the two germline ends. Germline V lookup: CDR1 GTSNPN, CDR2 SVGIG (reference sequence). The CDR3 is 13 residues long. The CDR3 here is CAWSMGANTEAFF. The CDR3, as DNA: TGTGCCTGGAGTATGGGAGCTAACACTGAAGCTTTCTTT. Combining the CDR3 with reference TRBV30 and TRBJ1-1 gives the whole variable domain SQTIHQWPATLVQPVGSPLSLECTVEGTSNPNLYWYRQAAGRGLQLLFYSVGIGQISSEVPQNLSASRPQDRQFILSSKKLLLSDSGFYLCAWSMGANTEAFFGQGTRLTVV.

The chain recombines TRBV6-6 with TRBJ2-7, with unresolved D. The CDR3 loop spans 14 amino acids. CDR1 and CDR2 from the germline V gene are MNHNY and SVGAGI (reference sequence). V was cut by 2 bases and J by 2 bases, with 10 bases left in between. The CDR3 spells CASSYQASTYEQYF. The CDR3 DNA follows: TGTGCCAGCAGTTACCAGGCAAGCACCTACGAGCAGTACTTC.

The chain employs TRBV19 and TRBJ1-2; the match to TRBD1 covers 9 bases. V gave up 3 bases and J gave up 7 bases; unmatched junction bases: 6. This CDR3 contains 14 residues. The germline gives CDR1 LNHDA, CDR2 SQIVND (reference sequence). CDR3 nucleotides: TGTGCCAGTAGTATTACAGGGGGCCAGGGTGGCTACACCTTC. Its protein product is CASSITGGQGGYTF.

The chain joins TRBV7-7 to TRBJ2-5, with D perhaps given as TRBD1 or TRBD2 (5 bases each). This CDR3 has 13 residues. CDR1 is SSHAT and CDR2 is FNYEAQ in the germline V gene (reference sequence). Trimming cost V 1 base and J 4 bases, with 7 bases left between them. The CDR3 DNA follows: TGTGCCAGCAGCTTAGATGGGGGAGAGACCCAGTACTTC. This translates into CASSLDGGETQYF.